This passage covers 10 T cell receptor beta chains from one sample sequenced in a study of T cell repertoires in cytomegalovirus infection. TCRdb processed the reads anew with MiXCR; each CDR3 protein has one entry. The repertoire holds approximately 1,000,000 distinct CDR3 sequences, 25% to 40% seen once, with around 15% in the top ten. Antigens for these TCRs are unknown. Here the sequenced sample was cultured CD8+ T cells from PBMCs, taken from culture after CMV antigen stimulation. The receptor set was obtained from a human donor in good health (CMV status not recorded). Some clones in this sample may be carry-over from other donors' samples.

This clonotype was seen only a few times. V and J are TRBV11-2 and TRBJ2-3; the D is unclear. Germline-derived CDR1 and CDR2 are SGHAT and FQNNGV. CDR3 size: 15 residues. The V end was cut by 0 bases, the J end by 7 bases, with 14 bases between. This CDR3 is CASSLEDPAVNTQYF. CDR3 sequence (DNA): TGTGCCAGCAGCTTAGAAGACCCGGCTGTAAATACGCAGTATTTT.

Comment on this clonotype: A junction boundary mismatches the germline segment, possibly from a read error. V usage is TRBV3-1 and J usage is TRBJ2-4; D remains unclear. Germline CDR1 LGHDT, CDR2 YNNKEL (reference sequence). This CDR3 spans 8 amino acids. The CDR3 coding sequence is TGTGCCAGCAGCCAAGACAACTTC. Its translation is CASSQDNF.

The gene calls are TRBV19 and TRBJ1-5; tentatively, D is TRBD1 (6 bases). CDR3 length equals 14 residues. V lost 7 bases and J lost 5, with 15 bases in between. Germline CDR1 reads LNHDA; CDR2 reads SQIVND (reference sequence). CDR3 loop: CASIDGQTHQPQHF. CDR3 DNA: TGTGCCAGTATCGACGGACAGACCCATCAGCCCCAGCATTTT.

This clonotype was seen more than once but under ten times. V is TRBV6-5 and J is TRBJ2-1, with D possibly being TRBD1 (6 bases). This CDR3 region has 15 residues. Germline CDR1 is MNHEY and CDR2 is SVGAGI. Between the trimmed V and J ends, which lost 2 bases and 3 bases, there was a span of 11 bases. For the CDR3, the DNA is TGTGCCAGCAGTTACACCAGGACAGTCTACAATGAGCAGTTCTTC. As protein: CASSYTRTVYNEQFF.

This chain uses TRBV6-5 with TRBJ2-3; D remains unclear. V dropped 0 bases and J dropped 3 bases, with 13 bases sitting between them. CDR1 and CDR2 (germline): MNHEY, SVGAGI. The CDR3 has 16 amino acids. DNA of the CDR3: TGTGCCAGCAGTTACTCTACAGAGTTCTTTACAGATACGCAGTATTTT. Translated, it gives CASSYSTEFFTDTQYF.

The chain uses TRBV6-2 or TRBV6-3 and TRBJ2-5; 9 bases agree with TRBD1. CDR1 is MNHEY and CDR2 is SVGEGT in the germline V gene. CDR3 length: 14 residues. V dropped 4 bases and J dropped 4; count of bases not matched to a gene: 4. The CDR3 nucleotides read TGTGCCAGCAGTTCTCGACAGGGGGTAGAGACCCAGTACTTC. This gives the protein CASSSRQGVETQYF.

This clonotype was detected only a few times. The chain links TRBV29-1 to TRBJ2-1; D remains unclear. Trimming pared 3 bases from V and 4 bases from J, leaving 4 bases between. Germline V CDR1 and CDR2: SQVTM, ANQGSEA. The CDR3 is 11 amino acids. The CDR3 DNA is TGCAGCGTTGACCAGTACAATGAGCAGTTCTTC. Residues: CSVDQYNEQFF.

This clonotype showed up just a few times. This chain connects TRBV15 to TRBJ2-7, with 9 positions matching TRBD2. V shed 1 base, J shed 5 bases, and the junction held 9 bases outside the gene matches. The CDR3 runs 16 residues. Germline V gene lookup returns CDR1 LNHNV and CDR2 YYDKDF (reference sequence). The CDR3 here is CATSRGPNSGGHEQYV. CDR3 in DNA: TGTGCCACCAGCAGAGGTCCCAATAGCGGGGGACACGAGCAGTACGTC.

The chain links TRBV27 to TRBJ2-2; TRBD2 is a possible D gene (7 bases). The germline gives CDR1 MNHEY, CDR2 SMNVEV (reference sequence). The CDR3 is made up of 13 amino acids. The V end was cut by 8 bases, the J end by 11 bases, with 18 bases between. CDR3 loop: CASAMGGGLELFF. For the CDR3, the DNA is TGTGCCAGCGCCATGGGGGGGGGCTTAGAGCTGTTTTTT.

The V call is TRBV10-3, the J call TRBJ2-1; D gene uncertain. The germline gives CDR1 ENHRY, CDR2 SYGVKD. CDR3 length: 13 residues. Between the trimmed V and J ends, which lost 8 bases and 7 bases, there was a span of 15 bases. The DNA of the CDR3 is TGTGCCATCTCTGGGGAATCAGAGAATGAGCAGTTCTTC. It specifies CAISGESENEQFF.